These 2 T cell receptor beta chains share one sample of origin, sequenced in a study. Via MiXCR, TCRdb re-called the 5' RACE reads, giving one row per CDR3 protein. The sample contains about 10,000 distinct CDR3 sequences, roughly a quarter of which appear only once. Cells sorted as Tregs were CD4+, CD25+ and CD127-/low. Sequencing was carried out using Tregs sorted from a lymph node. The receptors originated from a female donor with breast cancer.

This clonotype appeared many times. The V call is TRBV15, the J call TRBJ2-2, with a weak D call TRBD2 (5 bases). The CDR3 is 15 amino acids. With 1 base removed from V and 1 base from J, the gap between germline ends came to 7 bases. The germline CDR1 and CDR2 sequences are LNHNV and YYDKDF (reference sequence). DNA of the CDR3: TGTGCCACCAGCAGAGGAGGGAGGAACACCGGGGAGCTGTTTTTT. It codes for CATSRGGRNTGELFF.

By sample fraction, this clonotype is medium-sized. The genes are TRBV21-1 and TRBJ2-7; the table names TRBD2, a call not compared with the DNA. TRBV21-1 is given as a pseudogene. This CDR3 has 17 residues. The CDR3 region has the DNA TGTGCCAGCAGTCCCAAAACTGGCCTGGTGGGAGTCGACGAGCAGTACTTC. This sequence encodes CASSPKTGLVGVDEQYF.